A selection of T cell receptor beta chains follows, all from one sample in a study of tumor and adjacent non-tumor tissue in lung cancer. TCRdb itself ran the multiplex PCR reads through MiXCR, one entry per CDR3 protein. The table includes approximately 90,000 distinct CDR3 sequences, 67% detected once. Input material: lung tumor tissue. The receptor source for this set is a man between 60 and 75 years old with non-small cell lung cancer. Both conserved end residues are part of each CDR3. The D gene is left open where the match is weak. Only some rows state a clone size, as once, few, many or a class for expanded clones.

j_gene,len,abundance,v_gene,d_gene,CDR3nt,CDR3aa
TRBJ2-7,14,NA,TRBV6-6,NA,TGTGCCAGCAGCACTCCACAGGGAGTCCACGAGCAAAACTTC,CASSTPQGVHEQNF
TRBJ2-1,13,NA,TRBV12-3/TRBV12-4,NA,TGTGCCAGCAGTAGACGACATGGTGGCGAGCAGTTCTTC,CASSRRHGGEQFF
TRBJ1-3,15,NA,TRBV28,NA,TGTGTCAGCAGGTACGGAGGAGGGGACGGAAACACCATATATTTT,CVSRYGGGDGNTIYF
TRBJ2-1,14,NA,TRBV5-1,NA,TGCGCCAGCAGCTTGGTGGGAGGTAGGGATGAGCAGTTCTTC,CASSLVGGRDEQFF
TRBJ2-4,13,NA,TRBV6-2/TRBV6-3,NA,TGTGCCAACAGCCGGGACACAAAAAACATTCAATACTTC,CANSRDTKNIQYF
TRBJ2-1,14,NA,TRBV9,NA,TGTGCCAGCAGCCCTTCGACCCTCTACAATGAGCAGTTCTTC,CASSPSTLYNEQFF
TRBJ2-7,18,many,TRBV12-3/TRBV12-4,TRBD2,TGTGCCAGCAGTTTCGGGGGGGGATTAAGGGGCAGCGCCTACGAGCAGTACTTC,CASSFGGGLRGSAYEQYF
TRBJ1-1,13,many,TRBV5-4,NA,TGTGCCAGCAGCTTTTCGAGGGACACTGAAGCTTTCTTT,CASSFSRDTEAFF
TRBJ2-5,16,many,TRBV4-1,NA,TGCGCCAGCAGCCAAGAATCTTCACTTAATGAAGAGACCCAGTACTTC,CASSQESSLNEETQYF
TRBJ2-3,17,NA,TRBV12-3/TRBV12-4,NA,TGTGCCAGCAGCTTAAAACTAGAGGGGGGTGGCACAGATACGCAGTATTTT,CASSLKLEGGGTDTQYF
TRBJ2-6,18,NA,TRBV12-3/TRBV12-4,NA,TGTGCCAGCAGTCCTATCCTAGGGCCACTCTCTGGGGCCAACGTCCTGACTTTC,CASSPILGPLSGANVLTF
TRBJ2-2,15,NA,TRBV6-5,TRBD2,TGTGCCAGCAGTTACTCGGGGACTAGTTACGGGGAGCTGTCTTTT,CASSYSGTSYGELSF
TRBJ2-1,14,many,TRBV6-2/TRBV6-3,TRBD1,TGTGCCAGCAGTTACTCGAAAACAGGGGGCTGGCCGTTCTTC,CASSYSKTGGWPFF
TRBJ2-7,14,NA,TRBV11-1,TRBD1,TGTGCCAGCAGCATGTCGGACAGGCGCTACGATCAGTACTTC,CASSMSDRRYDQYF
TRBJ2-7,15,many,TRBV6-5,TRBD2,TGTGCCAGCAGCCACACTAGCGCACCCTCCTACGAGCAGTACTTC,CASSHTSAPSYEQYF
TRBJ1-2,14,NA,TRBV9,NA,TGTGCCAGCAGCACGGACAGCCAGATCTATGGCTGCACCTTC,CASSTDSQIYGCTF
TRBJ2-1,14,NA,TRBV4-1,NA,TGCACCAGCAGCCAAACGGACCGTCGGAATGAGCAGTTCTTC,CTSSQTDRRNEQFF